A single sample gave rise to the 4 T cell receptor beta chains below, sequenced in a study of molecular identifiers for immune sequencing clone quantification. TCRdb processed the PCR reads anew with MiXCR; each CDR3 protein has one entry. The table lists some 650,000 distinct CDR3 sequences, just under 20% of them singletons. Sequenced input: naive CD8+ T cells from blood, with Jurkat cell RNA spiked in. Described subset: FACS-sorted CD8+CD4-CCR7+CD45RA+ naive T cells. All receptors come from a human donor in good health. Some libraries in this study had Jurkat cell RNA spiked in.

This clonotype was detected many times. The chain couples TRBV18 to TRBJ2-7; either TRBD1 or TRBD2 may fit D (7 bases each). V was pared by 1 base and J by 5 bases, with 18 bases between. The CDR3 sequence is 16 residues long. Germline V CDR1 and CDR2: KGHSH, LQKENI. CDR3 DNA sequence: TGTGCCAGCTCACCACGAGAGACAGGGAGGGTCGACGAGCAGTACTTC. Encoded protein: CASSPRETGRVDEQYF.

This clonotype was recorded at least ten times. The V gene is TRBV2, the J gene TRBJ2-5, with D unclear. The germline gives CDR1 SNHLY, CDR2 FYNNEI. The CDR3 spans 13 residues. Between the trimmed V and J ends, which lost 1 base and 4 bases, there was a span of 7 bases. CDR3 nucleotide sequence: TGTGCCAGCAGTGAAGGACTCGGAGAGACCCAGTACTTC. Its translation: CASSEGLGETQYF. Supplemented by reference TRBV2 and TRBJ2-5, the full variable domain reads EPEVTQTPSHQVTQMGQEVILRCVPISNHLYFYWYRQILGQKVEFLVSFYNNEISEKSEIFDDQFSVERPDGSNFTLKIRSTKLEDSAMYFCASSEGLGETQYFGPGTRLLVL.

This clonotype was detected ten times or more. The chain links TRBV5-1 to TRBJ1-3; D unclear. CDR1 is SGHRS and CDR2 is YFSETQ in the germline V gene. The CDR3 runs to 16 residues. Trimming removed 0 bases at V and 0 bases at J, with 10 bases between. For the CDR3, the DNA is TGCGCCAGCAGCTTGGGAGTCGGCCACTCTGGAAACACCATATATTTT. Protein product: CASSLGVGHSGNTIYF.

To note about this clonotype: This sequence may be a read error, since a much larger clone differs from it by one base. V usage is TRBV20-1 and J usage is TRBJ2-5; D unclear. Per the germline V gene, CDR1 is DFQATT and CDR2 is SNEGSKA (reference sequence). V was pared by 3 bases and J by 4 bases, with 6 bases between. The CDR3 extends over 11 amino acids. DNA of the CDR3: TGCAGTGCTAGGGTCCGAGAGACCCAGTACTTC. Its translation is CSARVRETQYF.